The rows below give T cell receptor beta chains drawn from one sample of a study of blood T cell repertoires in COVID-19. Profiled with immunoSEQ multiplex PCR; TCRdb holds only in-frame clones, not every one. Here the sample spans over 130,000 clones, about 82% being singletons. Sequencing was done on a sample of peripheral blood. The receptors come from a man aged 50-60 years with acute or convalescent COVID-19. CDR3s include the opening cysteine and the closing phenylalanine or tryptophan. Each record gives: J gene, V gene, D gene, clone size, CDR3 DNA, CDR3 protein. A D gene is named only where the DNA matches it firmly. Size is omitted from some rows. Given values are once, few, many or a class for expanded clones.

TRBJ1-5 TRBV5-8 - - TGTGCCAGCAGCTTCCAAGGAGGGGCTCAGCCCCAGCATTTT CASSFQGGAQPQHF
TRBJ2-1 TRBV10-2 TRBD1 - TGCGCCAGCAGTGACCGGGACAGTTACAATGAGCAGTTCTTC CASSDRDSYNEQFF
TRBJ1-6 TRBV6-5 - - TGTGCCAGCACCGACAGGCTGGTCATAGCTTCACCCCTCCACTTT CASTDRLVIASPLHF
TRBJ1-5 TRBV11-2 - - TGTGCCAGCAGCTTAGACGACACGTCCCAGCCCCAGCATTTT CASSLDDTSQPQHF
TRBJ2-2 TRBV5-1 TRBD1 - TGCGCCAGCAGGGACAGGGGGAACACCGGGGAGCTGTTTTTT CASRDRGNTGELFF
TRBJ2-1 TRBV20-1 - - TGCAGTGCTAGTCGGTTGAGCTCCTACAATGAGCAGTTCTTC CSASRLSSYNEQFF
TRBJ2-1 TRBV19 TRBD2 - TGTGCCAGTAGTATATTAGCGGGAGGGAGCAATGAGCAGTTCTTC CASSILAGGSNEQFF
TRBJ1-2 TRBV5-1 - - TGCGCCAGCAGAGCAGGGATCGATGGCTACACCTTC CASRAGIDGYTF
TRBJ2-3 TRBV19 - - TGTGCCAGTACCTCCAAAGCGGGCCGATACACAGATACGCAGTATTTT CASTSKAGRYTDTQYF
TRBJ2-2 TRBV27 - - TGTGCCAGCAGGTTCCAATTTGGGGAGCTGTTTTTT CASRFQFGELFF
TRBJ2-7 TRBV10-3 - - TGTGCCATCAGTGAGTCAGATATTCCCGGCTCCTACGAGCAGTACTTC CAISESDIPGSYEQYF
TRBJ2-7 TRBV19 TRBD1 - TGTGCCAGTAGCGTAAGACAGGGGGGGTTCTACGAGCAGTACTTC CASSVRQGGFYEQYF
TRBJ1-2 TRBV19 TRBD1 - TGTGCCAGTACCCCGACAGGGTATGGCTACACCTTC CASTPTGYGYTF
TRBJ1-6 TRBV27 - - TGTGCCAGCAGTTTACCAGGCAATTCACCCCTCCACTTT CASSLPGNSPLHF
TRBJ2-7 TRBV11-3 - - TGTGCCAGCAGCTCACGGGGAACAGCCGAGCAGTACTTC CASSSRGTAEQYF
TRBJ2-7 TRBV10-3 - - TGTGCCATCAGTGAGTCGACAGTTAACTCCTACGAGCAGTACTTC CAISESTVNSYEQYF
TRBJ2-3 TRBV6-1 TRBD2 - TGTGCCAGCAGTGAATTGCTTGGGGCGGGAGATGGCACAGATACGCAGTATTTT CASSELLGAGDGTDTQYF
TRBJ2-2 TRBV2 - few TGTGCCAGCAGTGGAACCGGGACGAACACCGGGGAGCTGTTTTTT CASSGTGTNTGELFF